The rows below give T cell receptor beta chains drawn from one sample of a study of CD8 T cells in ankylosing spondylitis. TCRdb itself ran the 5' RACE reads through MiXCR, one entry per CDR3 protein. The repertoire holds roughly 220,000 distinct CDR3 sequences, with about 10% as singletons. Sequencing used blood, either unsorted or a sorted T cell fraction (not recorded which). The receptor set was obtained from a male donor with ankylosing spondylitis or in good health (not recorded which). Each CDR3 is given with its conserved first and last residue. The D gene is left open where the match is weak. Some rows mark clone size as missing; the rest say once, few, many or name a class of expanded clone.

V gene	J gene	D gene	clone size	CDR3 DNA	CDR3 protein
TRBV29-1	TRBJ1-2	-	many	TGCAGCGTTGAAGATCGGGGGGGGACCGGAGGCTATGGCTACACCTTC	CSVEDRGGTGGYGYTF
TRBV7-7	TRBJ2-7	-	many	TGTGCTAGCAGCCCGAACCCGGGACCCCAGCTCGAGCAGTACTTC	CASSPNPGPQLEQYF
TRBV7-6	TRBJ1-4	TRBD1	many	TGTGCCAGCAGCCGAGCCGGGACAGGGGGCTCGGGGAATGAAAAACTGTTTTTT	CASSRAGTGGSGNEKLFF
TRBV5-1	TRBJ2-5	-	many	TGCGCCAGCAGCTTGGTTCCCCTCGACGCCCAGTACTTC	CASSLVPLDAQYF
TRBV11-3	TRBJ2-5	TRBD1	many	TGTGCCAGCAGCTTAGGGACAGGGTTCCAAGAGACCCAGTACTTC	CASSLGTGFQETQYF
TRBV24-1	TRBJ2-2	-	few	TGTGCCACCAGTGAATTGCAGGGAAGGCTGTTTTTT	CATSELQGRLFF
TRBV5-1	TRBJ2-7	-	many	TGCGCCAGCAGCTTCAGTCGGGCAACTGGCGAGCAGTACTTC	CASSFSRATGEQYF
TRBV12-3/TRBV12-4	TRBJ1-3	TRBD1	few	TGTGCCAGCAGTCAAGGGACAGGGAGAGGCGAAAACACCATATATTTT	CASSQGTGRGENTIYF
TRBV11-3	TRBJ2-2	TRBD2	many	TGTGCCAGCAGCCGGACTAGCGGGACAAACACCGGGGAGCTGTTTTTT	CASSRTSGTNTGELFF
TRBV28	TRBJ2-1	-	few	TGTGCCAGCACCCTTACCGGGGCCTCCGCCCTCAATGAGCAGTTCTTC	CASTLTGASALNEQFF
TRBV15	TRBJ2-7	-	few	TGTGCCACCAGCAAGAACAGTGCGTACGAGCAGTACTTC	CATSKNSAYEQYF
TRBV12-3/TRBV12-4	TRBJ2-1	TRBD2	-	TGTGCCAGCAGTTTAGCCGGGGGGGCCCATGAGCAGTTCTTC	CASSLAGGAHEQFF
TRBV10-3	TRBJ2-7	-	many	TGTGCCATCAGTTTCAGACAGGTCGAGGGGGAGCAGTACTTC	CAISFRQVEGEQYF
TRBV5-1	TRBJ2-3	TRBD1	many	TGCGCCAGCAGCGATCTATCGGGACAGAACACAGATACGCAGTATTTT	CASSDLSGQNTDTQYF
TRBV12-3/TRBV12-4	TRBJ2-7	-	few	TGTGCCAGCAGGTCCGGGACCCAAGGTACCTACGAGCAGTACTTC	CASRSGTQGTYEQYF
TRBV7-6	TRBJ2-3	-	many	TGTGCCAGCAGCTTAGGCGTCCCCACAGATACGCAGTATTTT	CASSLGVPTDTQYF
TRBV29-1	TRBJ2-3	-	many	TGCAGCGTCCGGGACGGTATCACAGATACGCAGTATTTT	CSVRDGITDTQYF
TRBV10-3	TRBJ1-2	-	many	TGTGCCATCAGACCCTCCGGGACCGCTAACTATGGCTACACCTTC	CAIRPSGTANYGYTF
TRBV5-1	TRBJ2-1	TRBD2	large	TGTGCCAGCAGCTTAGCAGCGGGGGCTTACAATGAGCAGTTCTTC	CASSLAAGAYNEQFF
TRBV3-1	TRBJ2-2	TRBD1	few	TGTGCCAGCAGCCAAGGGTTCGGGACAGAGAGCACCGGGGAGCTGTTTTTT	CASSQGFGTESTGELFF
TRBV14	TRBJ1-6	TRBD1	few	TGTGCCAGCAGCCACACTCGGGACAGGGGGGGGGATTCACCCCTCCACTTT	CASSHTRDRGGDSPLHF
TRBV20-1	TRBJ2-2	-	many	TGCAGTGCTAGGCGTGTCCCCGGGGAGCTGTTTTTT	CSARRVPGELFF
TRBV5-4	TRBJ1-4	-	few	TGTGCCAGCAGCCCCCCCGGCCGTAATGAAAAACTGTTTTTT	CASSPPGRNEKLFF
TRBV10-3	TRBJ2-5	TRBD2	many	TGTGCCATCAGCCGTGAACGTAGCGGGGGCCAAGAGACCCAGTACTTC	CAISRERSGGQETQYF
TRBV20-1	TRBJ1-6	-	-	TGCAGTGCTATCGGGGTTGAGGGCTATAATTCACCCCTCCACTTT	CSAIGVEGYNSPLHF
TRBV5-1	TRBJ1-5	-	-	TGCGCCAGCAGCTTGGGTGTTGGGACGGGTCAGCCCCAGCATTTT	CASSLGVGTGQPQHF
TRBV10-3	TRBJ1-1	-	-	TGTGCCATCAGTGAGGGTACGTGGAGAAACACTGAAGCTTTCTTT	CAISEGTWRNTEAFF
TRBV12-3/TRBV12-4	TRBJ2-1	-	many	TGTGCCAGCAGTTTTAAGGGGCCGCACTACAATGAGCAGTTCTTC	CASSFKGPHYNEQFF
TRBV7-8	TRBJ1-2	-	-	TGTGCCAGCAGCTTAGCTTGGGAGCCAGACTATGGCTACACCTTC	CASSLAWEPDYGYTF
TRBV19	TRBJ1-1	TRBD1	few	TGTGCCAGTAGTCGGGGTCGCAGGGGGCCGGTACTCGAAGCTTTCTTT	CASSRGRRGPVLEAFF
TRBV20-1	TRBJ1-1	-	few	TGCAGTGCTCGTCCAGACCGAGGGAGGGTTCAGACTGAAGCTTTCTTT	CSARPDRGRVQTEAFF
TRBV28	TRBJ2-3	-	once	TGTGCCAGCAGAACGGGCACAGATACGCAGTCTTTT	CASRTGTDTQSF
TRBV7-2	TRBJ2-2	TRBD2	many	TGTGCCAGCAGCTTACGGACTAGCGGGTTCGGGGAGCTGTTTTTT	CASSLRTSGFGELFF
TRBV29-1	TRBJ2-3	-	many	TGCAGCGAGAAACAGGGCCCAGATACGCAGTATTTT	CSEKQGPDTQYF